Listed below are T cell receptor beta chains from one sample, sequenced in a study of T cell changes during pregnancy in multiple sclerosis. This table comes from immunoSEQ multiplex PCR, and its TCRdb copy is limited to in-frame clones, with some not included. The repertoire holds approximately 100,000 clones, with around 90% as singletons. This specimen consisted of peripheral blood, obtained before pregnancy. The receptors stem from a female donor with multiple sclerosis, enrolled in a pregnancy study. The CDR3 runs from the conserved cysteine through the conserved F or W. Fields, in order: J gene, clone size, V gene, CDR3 protein. Rows may omit the clone size; those that give it use once, few, many or a size class.

>TRBJ2-3|once|TRBV2
CASSGLATQYF
>TRBJ2-7|.|TRBV29-1
CSVEGQSYEQYF
>TRBJ1-4|.|TRBV2
CASRLQATNEKLFF
>TRBJ1-5|.|TRBV30
CAWSSGFVDQPQHF
>TRBJ2-7|.|TRBV18
CASSDGTSGGF
>TRBJ2-3|once|TRBV9
CASSVAAGPGSTDTQYF
>TRBJ2-7|.|TRBV28
CASSPGDRDEQYF
>TRBJ2-2|.|TRBV27
CASAWGAGELFF
>TRBJ1-1|.|TRBV4-1
CASSQDSGNTEAFF
>TRBJ1-1|.|TRBV4-1
CASSQDEPLTGLNTEAFF
>TRBJ2-3|.|TRBV7-9
CASNKGGETQYF
>TRBJ1-2|.|TRBV7-8
CASSGGVDYGYTF
>TRBJ2-1|.|TRBV6-4
CASSAASGSYNEQFF
>TRBJ2-3|.|TRBV5-4
CASSFSGRGFTDTQYF
>TRBJ1-2|.|TRBV18
CASSPQGSQDGYTF
>TRBJ1-3|.|TRBV7-3
CASSSDSGNTIYF
>TRBJ2-7|.|TRBV5-1
CASSLGQGNYEQYF
>TRBJ2-7|.|TRBV6-6
CASSSRPTARVQYF
>TRBJ1-1|.|TRBV19
CASSIDRAGNTEAFF
>TRBJ2-7|.|TRBV28
CASSSTWPHEQYF
>TRBJ1-6|.|TRBV30
CACKGDRGNSPLHF
>TRBJ2-5|.|TRBV27
CASSFLYQETQYF
>TRBJ2-5|.|TRBV7-9
CASSENRGLGLNLGTQYF
>TRBJ2-3|.|TRBV4-2
CASSEGDPSTDTQYF
>TRBJ2-1|.|TRBV7-3
CASSPQLAGRNEQFF
>TRBJ2-3|.|TRBV5-1
CASSLDGDTQYF